The 17 T cell receptor beta chains below were found in one sample sequenced in a study of cytomegalovirus exposure and HLA in healthy donors. TCRdb keeps only in-frame clones here, not all; method: immunoSEQ multiplex PCR. The profile shows 95,000 to 150,000 clones, approximately 87% of them singletons. The sample taken for sequencing was PBMCs. These receptors came from a woman in her twenties or thirties in good health and CMV-seronegative.

The gene calls are TRBV11-2 and TRBJ2-7, with 7 bases identical to TRBD1. Unmatched junction bases numbered 8, after V lost 4 bases and J lost 5 bases. The CDR3 loop spans 14 amino acids. The V gene's germline CDR1 is SGHAT and CDR2 FQNNGV. CDR3: CASSSPLGGDEQYF. The CDR3 DNA is TGTGCCAGCAGCTCTCCCTTAGGGGGCGACGAGCAGTACTTC. The whole variable domain, remainder taken from reference TRBV11-2 and TRBJ2-7, is EAGVAQSPRYKIIEKRQSVAFWCNPISGHATLYWYQQILGQGPKLLIQFQNNGVVDDSQLPKDRFSAERLKGVDSTLKIQPAKLEDSAVYLCASSSPLGGDEQYFGPGTRLTVT.

The V and J genes are TRBV7-2 and TRBJ1-2, with D perhaps matching TRBD1 (5 bases). Germline values: CDR1 SGHTA, CDR2 FQGNSA. The V gene lost 8 bases and the J gene lost 2 bases, with 12 bases spanning the gap. This CDR3 comprises 13 residues. This CDR3 is CASPSAGNYGYTF. The CDR3 nucleotides read TGTGCCAGCCCCTCGGCAGGGAACTATGGCTACACCTTC.

V is TRBV5-1 and J is TRBJ2-1; D is possibly TRBD2 (5 bases). CDR1 is SGHRS, CDR2 YFSETQ, per germline. V was shortened by 7 bases and J by 6 bases, with 8 bases between the two germline ends. The CDR3 runs 11 residues. CDR3 sequence (DNA): TGCGCCAGCGGCCGGGGCAATGAGCAGTTCTTC. Its translation is CASGRGNEQFF.

V usage is TRBV6-6 and J usage is TRBJ2-5; TRBD2 aligns across 9 bases. This CDR3 has 15 residues. CDR1 is MNHNY, CDR2 SVGAGI, per germline (reference sequence). Losses at the gene ends were 6 bases for V and 4 bases for J; bases not matched to a gene: 9. The CDR3, as DNA: TGTGCCAGCAGGGTAGCGGGGGCCCAAGCAGAGACCCAGTACTTC. It yields the protein CASRVAGAQAETQYF.

The rearrangement links TRBV27 to TRBJ1-2; 10 nucleotides agree with TRBD1. This CDR3 has 16 amino acids. V trimming: 2 bases; J trimming: 3 bases; junction bases outside the gene matches: 6. The germline CDR1 and CDR2 sequences are MNHEY and SMNVEV (reference sequence). The CDR3 DNA reads as TGTGCCAGCAGTTTAGAGACAGGGGGCGTTGACTATGGCTACACCTTC. Residues: CASSLETGGVDYGYTF.

This chain uses TRBV2 with TRBJ2-1, with D perhaps TRBD1 (7 bases). The CDR3 consists of 15 residues. Trimming removed 5 bases at V and 6 bases at J, with 17 bases between. Germline loops: CDR1 SNHLY, CDR2 FYNNEI. The CDR3 DNA follows: TGTGCCAGCAGTCTAGGGGGCGGGGCCCTCAATGAGCAGTTCTTC. Translated: CASSLGGGALNEQFF.

This chain uses TRBV27 with TRBJ1-5; D remains ambiguous. Trimming removed 6 bases from V and 7 bases from J, with 10 bases in between. There are 12 residues in the CDR3. From germline, CDR1 is MNHEY and CDR2 SMNVEV (reference sequence). The CDR3 nucleotides are TGTGCCAGCAGGCGGGGAGGCCAGCCCCAGCATTTT. Residues: CASRRGGQPQHF.

The chain joins TRBV7-9 to TRBJ2-1; D perhaps matches TRBD1 (5 bases). The V end was cut by 1 base, the J end by 0 bases, with 7 bases between. CDR3 length: 15 residues. Germline lookup yields CDR1 SEHNR and CDR2 FQNEAQ (reference sequence). The CDR3 sequence: CASSLGQGSYNEQFF. CDR3 coding DNA: TGTGCCAGCAGCTTAGGGCAGGGCTCCTACAATGAGCAGTTCTTC.

V usage is TRBV7-2 and J usage is TRBJ2-7; D possibly corresponds to TRBD1 (6 bases). CDR3 length: 18 amino acids. Germline V gene sequence: CDR1 SGHTA, CDR2 FQGNSA. V lost 4 bases and J 7 bases, leaving 29 bases between the germline ends. CDR3 DNA: TGTGCCAGCAGCTGGAAGTTACGGGGCCTTGATGTAAGGGGGGAGCAGTACTTC. Translated, it gives CASSWKLRGLDVRGEQYF.

This rearrangement joins TRBV9 to TRBJ2-7; 9 nucleotides line up with TRBD1. V lost 0 bases and J lost 2; bases outside the gene matches: 6. The CDR3 length is 16 residues. CDR1 is SGDLS and CDR2 is YYNGEE in the germline V gene. The CDR3 coding sequence is TGTGCCAGCAGCGTAGACGGGACAGGGAGGACCTACGAGCAGTACTTC. As protein: CASSVDGTGRTYEQYF.

CDR3 protein: CASSEEDRGFGELFF. DNA for the CDR3: TGTGCCAGCAGTGAAGAGGACAGGGGATTCGGGGAGCTGTTTTTT. This chain connects TRBV6-1 to TRBJ2-2; TRBD1 agrees at 9 bases. The V gene end was trimmed by 1 base and the J gene end by 7 bases; junction bases not matched to a gene: 4. CDR1 is MNHNS, CDR2 SASEGT, per germline. This CDR3 has 15 amino acids.

The chain carries TRBV7-8 and TRBJ2-2; tentatively, D is TRBD2 (5 bases). V lost 5 bases and J lost 0, with 10 bases in between. CDR3 length equals 15 residues. Germline CDR1 and CDR2: SGHVS and FQNEAQ. CDR3 sequence: CASSRTRANTGELFF. The CDR3 DNA reads TGTGCCAGCAGCCGGACTCGCGCGAACACCGGGGAGCTGTTTTTT. The full variable domain, rest sourced from reference TRBV7-8 and TRBJ2-2, is GAGVSQSPRYKVAKRGQDVALRCDPISGHVSLFWYQQALGQGPEFLTYFQNEAQLDKSGLPSDRFFAERPEGSVSTLKIQRTQQEDSAVYLCASSRTRANTGELFFGEGSRLTVL.

The V call is TRBV7-6, the J call TRBJ2-3; a possible D gene is TRBD1 (6 bases). CDR1 and CDR2 from the germline V gene are SGHVS and FNYEAQ. The CDR3 is 15 residues long. V was shortened by 5 bases and J by 0 bases, with 12 bases between the two germline ends. CDR3 loop: CASSPNRASTDTQYF. The DNA for the CDR3 is TGTGCCAGCAGCCCAAACAGGGCCAGCACAGATACGCAGTATTTT.

This chain uses TRBV27 with TRBJ1-2; 7 nucleotides agree with TRBD1. CDR3 length: 13 residues. From germline, CDR1 is MNHEY and CDR2 SMNVEV (reference sequence). V shed 4 bases and J 3 bases; nucleotides not matched to a gene: 2. The CDR3 bases are TGTGCCAGCAGTTCCAGGGGGTACTATGGCTACACCTTC. It codes for CASSSRGYYGYTF.

This chain joins TRBV19 and TRBJ2-2, with TRBD1 as a possible D gene (5 bases). CDR1 LNHDA and CDR2 SQIVND come from the germline V gene (reference sequence). CDR3 length: 15 amino acids. Between the trimmed V and J ends, which lost 5 bases and 2 bases, there was a span of 12 bases. DNA of the CDR3: TGTGCCAGTAGTCTGGACACAGGAAACACCGGGGAGCTGTTTTTT. It codes for CASSLDTGNTGELFF. Combining the CDR3 with reference TRBV19 and TRBJ2-2 gives the whole variable domain DGGITQSPKYLFRKEGQNVTLSCEQNLNHDAMYWYRQDPGQGLRLIYYSQIVNDFQKGDIAEGYSVSREKKESFPLTVTSAQKNPTAFYLCASSLDTGNTGELFFGEGSRLTVL.

The gene calls are TRBV5-6 and TRBJ1-3; 11 nucleotides line up with TRBD1. Per the germline V gene, CDR1 is SGHDT and CDR2 is YYEEEE. The CDR3 is 16 residues long. The junction had 6 bases not matched to a gene; V was cut back by 3 bases and J by 4 bases. This CDR3 reads CASSYGTGGTGNTIYF. The DNA for the CDR3 is TGTGCCAGCAGCTACGGGACAGGGGGGACGGGAAACACCATATATTTT. The entire variable domain, with the rest obtained from reference TRBV5-6 and TRBJ1-3, is as follows: DAGVTQSPTHLIKTRGQQVTLRCSPKSGHDTVSWYQQALGQGPQFIFQYYEEEERQRGNFPDRFSGHQFPNYSSELNVNALLLGDSALYLCASSYGTGGTGNTIYFGEGSWLTVV.

V is TRBV27 and J is TRBJ1-5; perhaps TRBD1 as D (5 bases). Trimming took 1 base from V and 6 from J, leaving 7 bases between them. The CDR3 is 13 amino acids. Per germline, CDR1 MNHEY and CDR2 SMNVEV (reference sequence). The CDR3 reads CASSLWRGQPQHF. CDR3 DNA sequence: TGTGCCAGCAGTTTATGGAGGGGTCAGCCCCAGCATTTT.